This passage covers 20 T cell receptor beta chains from one sample sequenced in a study of shared clonotypes between healthy human individuals. The protocol was immunoSEQ multiplex PCR, while the TCRdb copy is restricted to in-frame clones and leaves out a portion. The data hold hundreds of thousands of clones, with 97% observed a single time. Input material: naive CD4+ T cells sorted from blood. Noted subset: CD45RA+ positively selected. The receptors originated from a woman aged 30 to 39 in good health.

The chain is built from TRBV18 and TRBJ2-6, with TRBD2 as a possible D gene (5 bases). This CDR3 is 16 amino acids long. The germline CDR1 and CDR2 sequences are KGHSH and LQKENI. Trimming took off 3 bases at V and 0 bases at J, with 9 bases between the two ends. The CDR3 DNA reads TGTGCCAGCTCACCCTACAGCGGCTCTGGGGCCAACGTCCTGACTTTC. Its protein product is CASSPYSGSGANVLTF.

The rearrangement joins TRBV11-2 to TRBJ1-5, with TRBD1 matching 8 bases. The CDR3 has 18 residues. V gave up 1 base and J gave up 0 bases; unmatched junction bases: 8. Germline CDR1 is SGHAT and CDR2 is FQNNGV. Written as DNA, the CDR3 is TGTGCCAGCAGCTTAGGGGACAGGAGCCCTTATAGCAATCAGCCCCAGCATTTT. Its translation: CASSLGDRSPYSNQPQHF.

V gene TRBV19 combines with J gene TRBJ2-1, with TRBD2 matching over 11 bases. The CDR3 is made up of 16 amino acids. V was pared by 5 bases and J by 4 bases, with 7 bases of the junction left unmatched. Germline V gene lookup returns CDR1 LNHDA and CDR2 SQIVND (reference sequence). As DNA, the CDR3 is TGTGCCAGTAGTGTCCTTACTAGCGGGGGTTACAATGAGCAGTTCTTC. This encodes CASSVLTSGGYNEQFF.

CDR3 bases: TGTGCCAGCAGCCAGGAGGTAGCGGGAGGCGCCTACGAGCAGTACTTC. This codes for CASSQEVAGGAYEQYF. This chain uses TRBV13 with TRBJ2-7; 10 bases line up with TRBD2. Germline CDR1 is PRHDT and CDR2 is FYEKMQ (reference sequence). The J segment lost 2 bases and the V segment lost 5 bases, leaving 9 bases of the junction unmatched. The CDR3 sequence is 16 residues long.

The rearrangement joins TRBV6-6 to TRBJ1-1; D gene unclear. Trimming removed 2 bases at V and 1 base at J, with 11 bases between. The CDR3 is made up of 15 amino acids. Germline CDR1 is MNHNY and CDR2 is SVGAGI (reference sequence). In DNA form, the CDR3 reads TGTGCCAGCAGTTACACAATGGACCGGAACACTGAAGCTTTCTTT. Its translation: CASSYTMDRNTEAFF.

This clone showed up just once. CDR3 loop: CASSRSGSRGDTQYF. CDR3 nucleotides: TGTGCCAGCAGCCGTAGCGGGAGTCGAGGCGATACGCAGTATTTT. V and J are TRBV7-8 and TRBJ2-3; 9 nucleotides line up with TRBD2. The CDR3 has 15 amino acids. Germline V gene sequence: CDR1 SGHVS, CDR2 FQNEAQ. V shed 5 bases and J 6 bases; nucleotides not matched to a gene: 9.

The chain uses TRBV19 and TRBJ1-5; D not certain. This CDR3 spans 15 amino acids. The V end lost 5 bases, the J end lost 0 bases, and 11 bases lay between the germline ends. CDR1 and CDR2 from the germline V gene are LNHDA and SQIVND (reference sequence). CDR3 DNA: TGTGCCAGTAGTTTTGGACCGTATAGCAATCAGCCCCAGCATTTT. Translated: CASSFGPYSNQPQHF.

The chain employs TRBV10-1 and TRBJ2-6; no definite D call. The CDR3 length is 14 residues. Looked up from germline, CDR1 is WNHNN and CDR2 is SYGVQD (reference sequence). V was cut by 4 bases and J by 0 bases, with 4 bases left in between. The CDR3 DNA follows: TGCGCCAGCAGTGGGGGCTCTGGGGCCAACGTCCTGACTTTC. It encodes CASSGGSGANVLTF.

The count of this clone is one. V usage is TRBV4-1 and J usage is TRBJ2-7; D uncertain. CDR3 length: 14 residues. CDR1 MGHRA and CDR2 YSYEKL come from the germline V gene. The ends were cut back, 3 bases at V and 7 bases at J, with 16 bases in the middle. CDR3 coding DNA: TGCGCCAGCAGCCACATATTTACTCCTCGGGAGCAGTACTTC. Translating gives CASSHIFTPREQYF.

This clone turned up a few times. Other DNA sequences in the sample encode the same CDR3. The V and J genes are TRBV30 and TRBJ1-5, with D perhaps TRBD1 (6 bases). CDR3 size: 13 residues. Trimming removed 2 bases at V and 5 bases at J, with 10 bases between. Germline V gives CDR1 GTSNPN, CDR2 SVGIG (reference sequence). The CDR3 sequence: CAWSPQGDQPQHF. CDR3 nucleotide sequence: TGTGCCTGGAGTCCACAGGGTGATCAGCCCCAGCATTTT.

This clone occurred a few times. This sequence joins TRBV7-2 and TRBJ1-5; 7 nucleotides match TRBD1. Trimming removed 5 bases from V and 7 bases from J; junction bases left unmatched: 5. Germline loops: CDR1 SGHTA, CDR2 FQGNSA. This CDR3 is built from 13 residues. CDR3 region: CASSGKGAQPQHF. In nucleotides, the CDR3 is TGTGCCAGCAGCGGCAAGGGGGCCCAGCCCCAGCATTTT.

The gene calls are TRBV7-8 and TRBJ2-7, with no clear D. Germline loops: CDR1 SGHVS, CDR2 FQNEAQ. The CDR3 contains 14 residues. Trimming cost V 5 bases and J 2 bases, with 13 bases left between them. DNA for the CDR3: TGTGCCAGCAGCCGGATCGATGGACCCTACGAGCAGTACTTC. Translated: CASSRIDGPYEQYF.

The chain carries TRBV29-1 and TRBJ2-3; TRBD2 agrees at 9 bases. This CDR3 spans 13 amino acids. V lost 1 base, J lost 6 bases, and 2 bases stayed unmatched. Germline values: CDR1 SQVTM, CDR2 ANQGSEA. CDR3 nucleotides: TGCAGCGTTGAAGGCGGGAGGGCGGATACGCAGTATTTT. The encoded protein is CSVEGGRADTQYF.

This clone has a single count. The rearrangement uses TRBV5-1 and TRBJ1-6; TRBD1 aligns across 9 bases. The ends lost 0 bases at V and 7 bases at J; junction bases unmatched: 8. The CDR3 loop spans 17 amino acids. Germline CDR1 reads SGHRS; CDR2 reads YFSETQ. The CDR3 DNA is TGCGCCAGCAGCTTGGGGGGCTCGGGACAGGGCAATTCACCCCTCCACTTT. The encoded protein is CASSLGGSGQGNSPLHF.

V is TRBV6-6 and J is TRBJ2-3, with 7 bases lining up with TRBD2. CDR1 and CDR2 (germline): MNHNY, SVGAGI (reference sequence). With V trimmed by 4 bases and J by 3 bases, 7 bases remained unmatched. CDR3 length: 15 amino acids. The CDR3 loop is CASSWTRRTTDTQYF. DNA of the CDR3: TGTGCCAGCAGTTGGACTAGGAGAACGACAGATACGCAGTATTTT.

The J gene is TRBJ2-5, the V gene TRBV28; 12 positions match TRBD2. The assigned J gene may be wrong: the sequence end matches TRBJ2-7 better. Looked up from germline, CDR1 is MDHEN and CDR2 is SYDVKM. The CDR3 is 15 amino acids. CDR3 amino acids: CASSTSGRSSYEQYF. The CDR3 DNA sequence: TGTGCCAGCAGTACTAGCGGGAGGAGCTCCTACGAGCAGTACTTC.

The chain employs TRBV5-1 and TRBJ1-4; 9 bases line up with TRBD1. The V segment lost 2 bases and the J segment 7 bases; nucleotides outside the gene matches: 6. The germline V gene encodes CDR1 SGHRS and CDR2 YFSETQ. The CDR3 has 15 amino acids. The CDR3 DNA reads as TGCGCCAGCAGCTTTGACAGGGGGATTGGTGAAAAACTGTTTTTT. This sequence encodes CASSFDRGIGEKLFF.

The chain carries TRBV28 and TRBJ2-5; D is ambiguous. The length of the CDR3 is 12 residues. Trimming removed 3 bases from V and 5 bases from J, with 7 bases in between. Germline V gene lookup returns CDR1 MDHEN and CDR2 SYDVKM. CDR3 region: CASSFLRETQYF. For the CDR3, the DNA is TGTGCCAGCAGTTTTCTTCGCGAGACCCAGTACTTC.

The chain joins TRBV5-4 to TRBJ1-4; TRBD1 is a possible D gene (5 bases). Germline V gene data show CDR1 as SGHNT and CDR2 as YYREEE (reference sequence). The CDR3 contains 14 residues. The ends were cut back, 0 bases at V and 2 bases at J, with 5 bases in the middle. The CDR3 coding sequence is TGTGCCAGCAGCTTGGGACAGACTAATGAAAAACTGTTTTTT. Translation gives CASSLGQTNEKLFF.

This chain joins TRBV28 and TRBJ2-5; D not certain. Germline V CDR1 and CDR2: MDHEN, SYDVKM. With 4 bases removed from V and 3 bases from J, the gap between germline ends came to 12 bases. This CDR3 comprises 14 residues. The CDR3 DNA reads TGTGCCAGCAGTTCCGCCCCCGCGGAAGAGACCCAGTACTTC. Amino acids: CASSSAPAEETQYF.